The 2 T cell receptor beta chains below all came from one sample that was sequenced in a study of blood T cell repertoires in COVID-19. Only in-frame clones appear in the TCRdb table, and some are missing; sequencing was by immunoSEQ multiplex PCR. The table has more than 40,000 clones, 82% seen once. Sequenced material: peripheral blood. The receptors were sampled from a human donor with acute or convalescent COVID-19. The donor label of this sample is uncertain.

V and J are TRBV7-2 and TRBJ2-1; TRBD2 might be the D (7 bases). The CDR3 covers 16 residues. Trimming cost V 2 bases and J 1 base, with 12 bases left between them. The V gene's germline CDR1 is SGHTA and CDR2 FQGNSA. The CDR3 bases are TGTGCCAGCAGCTTACGGAGGGGGGGGTCCTACAATGAGCAGTTCTTC. This encodes CASSLRRGGSYNEQFF.

V is TRBV3-1 (or the pseudogene TRBV3-2) and J is TRBJ2-2, with 10 nucleotides matching TRBD2. This CDR3 region has 14 residues. Germline loops: CDR1 LGHDT, CDR2 YNNKEL (reference sequence). V was clipped by 4 bases and J by 7 bases; unmatched bases: 3. The CDR3 DNA sequence: TGTGCCAGCAGCCCGGGACTAGCGATCGGGGAGCTGTTTTTT. Translating it yields CASSPGLAIGELFF.